These 15 T cell receptor beta chains share one sample of origin, sequenced in a study of cytomegalovirus exposure and HLA in healthy donors (TCRdb year 2017). Library preparation used the immunoSEQ multiplex PCR assay. For the multiplex PCR, a mixture combining 60 forward primers for TCR Vbeta segments and 13 reverse primers for TCR Jbeta segments was used. TCRdb mirrors the immuneACCESS table, restricted to in-frame sequences. Some clones are absent from its copies; in checked studies, under half trace to an unresolved V gene, and the reason for the others is unknown. Across this sample there are 150,000 to 200,000 clones, with roughly 76% seen only once. Of the sample, roughly 4.9% falls within the top ten clones. Sequencing was performed on PBMCs. Receptors originate from a woman between 18 and 29 years old in good health and CMV-seropositive.

The J gene is TRBJ1-1, the V gene TRBV29-1; TRBD1 might be the D (5 bases). The CDR3 spans 13 residues. The V and J ends lost 5 bases and 1 base respectively, with 11 bases between them. CDR1 is SQVTM, CDR2 ANQGSEA, per germline. The DNA of the CDR3 is TGCAGCGTTACAAGGACATCGAACACTGAAGCTTTCTTT. This codes for CSVTRTSNTEAFF.

The chain is built from TRBV5-1 and TRBJ2-2; 9 bases match TRBD1. After removal of 9 bases from V and 6 bases from J, the junction contained 18 bases not matched to a gene. Per germline, CDR1 SGHRS and CDR2 YFSETQ. This CDR3 has 17 amino acids. The CDR3 DNA is TGCGCCAACAAGCAGGGGACAGGGAATCAGGGCGCCGGGGAGCTGTTTTTT. This gives the protein CANKQGTGNQGAGELFF. Drawing the rest from reference TRBV5-1 and TRBJ2-2, the complete variable domain is KAGVTQTPRYLIKTRGQQVTLSCSPISGHRSVSWYQQTPGQGLQFLFEYFSETQRNKGNFPGRFSGRQFSNSRSEMNVSTLELGDSALYLCANKQGTGNQGAGELFFGEGSRLTVL.

V is TRBV2 and J is TRBJ1-5, with a weak D call TRBD1 (6 bases). CDR1 is SNHLY and CDR2 is FYNNEI in the germline V gene. Trimming left V 4 bases short and J 1 base short, with 11 bases between. The CDR3 is made up of 15 amino acids. The CDR3 DNA is TGTGCCAGCAGTGTCAACAGGGTGAGCAATCAGCCCCAGCATTTT. As protein: CASSVNRVSNQPQHF.

This chain connects TRBV6-5 to TRBJ2-7; D is possibly TRBD2 (5 bases). V was cut by 5 bases and J by 4 bases, with 15 bases left in between. The CDR3 spans 14 residues. CDR1 and CDR2 from the germline V gene are MNHEY and SVGAGI. The CDR3 sequence: CASSDDQTGYEQYF. CDR3 sequence (DNA): TGTGCCAGCAGTGATGACCAAACGGGGTACGAGCAGTACTTC.

Only a few counts were recorded for this clone. The chain combines TRBV7-2 with TRBJ1-1, with D uncertain. The V gene lost 5 bases and the J gene lost 9 bases, with 13 bases spanning the gap. The germline gives CDR1 SGHTA, CDR2 FQGNSA. This CDR3 is built from 12 residues. CDR3 sequence reads: CASSRSLDKAFF. CDR3 nucleotides: TGTGCCAGCAGCCGAAGCCTTGATAAAGCTTTCTTT.

The CDR3 loop reads CASSVNWQDYGYTF. In DNA form, the CDR3 reads TGTGCCAGCAGTGTAAACTGGCAGGACTATGGCTACACCTTC. V is TRBV2 and J is TRBJ1-2, with unresolved D. The CDR3 has 14 amino acids. Trimming stripped 4 bases from V and 3 bases from J, with 12 bases between. Germline V lookup: CDR1 SNHLY, CDR2 FYNNEI.

The DNA for the CDR3 is TGTGCCTGGAGTTCAGGGGGTGGCTACACCTTC. Amino acid sequence: CAWSSGGGYTF. The J gene is TRBJ1-2, the V gene TRBV30; TRBD1 matches at 7 bases. The V gene end was trimmed by 2 bases and the J gene end by 7 bases; junction bases not matched to a gene: 1. CDR3 size: 11 residues. Per germline, CDR1 GTSNPN and CDR2 SVGIG (reference sequence).

This clone was seen a single time. The chain links TRBV28 to TRBJ2-3; D might be TRBD2 (6 bases). Per germline, CDR1 MDHEN and CDR2 SYDVKM. The CDR3 consists of 16 residues. Between the trimmed V and J ends, which lost 2 bases and 1 base, there was a span of 13 bases. DNA for the CDR3: TGTGCCAGCAGTTTAGGGTTGTGGGGGGGCACAGATACGCAGTATTTT. Translated: CASSLGLWGGTDTQYF.

The rearrangement uses TRBV7-9 and TRBJ2-7; no reliable D call. This CDR3 contains 14 residues. Trimming left V 1 base short and J 2 bases short, with 9 bases between. Germline values: CDR1 SEHNR, CDR2 FQNEAQ (reference sequence). The CDR3 DNA follows: TGTGCCAGCAGCTTAGGACGGGTAACCTACGAGCAGTACTTC. It is translated as CASSLGRVTYEQYF. Combining the CDR3 with reference TRBV7-9 and TRBJ2-7 gives the whole variable domain DTGVSQNPRHKITKRGQNVTFRCDPISEHNRLYWYRQTLGQGPEFLTYFQNEAQLEKSRLLSDRFSAERPKGSFSTLEIQRTEQGDSAMYLCASSLGRVTYEQYFGPGTRLTVT.

V is TRBV2 and J is TRBJ2-2, with 9 bases fitting TRBD1. The CDR3 has 15 amino acids. With V trimmed by 4 bases and J by 4 bases, 4 bases remained unmatched. CDR1 and CDR2 (germline): SNHLY, FYNNEI. The CDR3 reads CASSGTGVITGELFF. In nucleotides, the CDR3 is TGTGCCAGCAGTGGGACAGGGGTAATCACCGGGGAGCTGTTTTTT. Full variable domain (rest looked up from reference TRBV2 and TRBJ2-2): EPEVTQTPSHQVTQMGQEVILRCVPISNHLYFYWYRQILGQKVEFLVSFYNNEISEKSEIFDDQFSVERPDGSNFTLKIRSTKLEDSAMYFCASSGTGVITGELFFGEGSRLTVL.

The V and J genes are TRBV5-1 and TRBJ2-7; 8 bases align to TRBD1. In germline, CDR1 is SGHRS, CDR2 YFSETQ. V was pared by 0 bases and J by 3 bases, with 2 bases of the junction left unmatched. CDR3 length: 14 amino acids. The CDR3 here is CASSLGQGIYEQYF. In nucleotides, the CDR3 is TGCGCCAGCAGCTTGGGACAGGGGATCTACGAGCAGTACTTC.

The chain combines TRBV19 with TRBJ1-2; D call uncertain. With 8 bases removed from V and 4 bases from J, the gap between germline ends came to 20 bases. The CDR3 length is 15 residues. Looked up from germline, CDR1 is LNHDA and CDR2 is SQIVND (reference sequence). The CDR3, as DNA: TGTGCCAGTCAACACCTATCCCAGGCCCCCTATGGCTACACCTTC. Protein product: CASQHLSQAPYGYTF.

The sample holds a few counts of this clone. V gene TRBV4-1 combines with J gene TRBJ1-2, with 10 bases matching TRBD1. The germline CDR1 and CDR2 sequences are MGHRA and YSYEKL. With 0 bases clipped from V and 8 bases from J, the junction kept 15 bases outside the gene matches. The CDR3 has 18 residues. The CDR3 sequence: CASSQEPRGDRGSRGYTF. The CDR3, as DNA: TGCGCCAGCAGCCAAGAACCGCGGGGGGACAGGGGTTCGAGGGGCTACACCTTC.

The chain carries TRBV27 and TRBJ1-3, with TRBD1 matching over 11 bases. This CDR3 region has 16 residues. Germline assignment: CDR1 MNHEY and CDR2 SMNVEV (reference sequence). J was trimmed by 6 bases and V by 4 bases; bases with no gene match: 8. The CDR3 region is CASSSGQGDYLNTIYF. In DNA form, the CDR3 reads TGTGCCAGCAGTTCGGGACAGGGGGATTATTTAAACACCATATATTTT.

The sample holds one count of this clone. The J gene is TRBJ1-1, the V gene TRBV25-1; possible D gene TRBD1, 6 bases. V lost 7 bases to trimming and J lost 3 bases, with 12 bases between them. The CDR3 totals 13 residues. CDR1 and CDR2 (germline): MGHDK, SYGVNS. CDR3 sequence (DNA): TGTGCCAGCAAACAGGGAGAGTACACTGAAGCTTTCTTT. Protein product: CASKQGEYTEAFF.